This T cell receptor beta chain was sequenced during a study of OX40 agonist ivuxolimab in advanced cancers. With respect to the entire study: Ivuxolimab was an agonistic, fully human IgG2 monoclonal antibody directed against OX40 (CD134), a costimulatory receptor. Intravenous ivuxolimab was administered to patients every 2 weeks at six dose levels: 0.01, 0.1, 0.3, 1.5, 3 and 10 mg/kg. Among the roughly 52 dose-escalation patients, 19 had hepatocellular carcinoma, roughly 15 melanoma, 9 renal cell carcinoma and 9 head and neck cancer. In the dose-escalation cohort, 82.7% of patients were male, and the mean age was around 60 years, with a range of about 23 to 90. Prior anti-PD-1, anti-PD-L1 or anti-CTLA-4 therapy was permitted, and checkpoint inhibitors had been received by roughly 40% of dose-escalation patients. Partial responses occurred in three dose-escalation patients, of whom one had hepatocellular carcinoma and two had cutaneous melanoma. Peripheral TCRbeta sequencing was intended to test whether TCR sequence diversity was altered and clonal T-cell expansion was caused by ivuxolimab. The monotherapy dose-escalation portion (N of about 49 patients) of the phase I ivuxolimab trial is reported in the paper.

General findings and caveats noted by the study authors: After ivuxolimab, CD8+ T cells had more expanded clones than CD4+ T cells on average. The antigen specificity of the clonally expanded peripheral T cells was not determined. Low levels of normalized T-cell clonal expansion were also seen in some nonresponding patients. At doses from 0.1 to 3.0 mg/kg, clonal expansion was seen in both CD4+ and CD8+ blood T cells between baseline and week 6. In partial responders in the 0.1-3.0 mg/kg groups, normalized peripheral clonal expansion was found to be among the lowest, especially among CD8+ T cells.

A word on this clone: It lacks a known antigen. Base qualities are not recorded, but no much larger clone differs from it by a single base.

There are 14 amino acids in the CDR3, from cysteine to phenylalanine inclusive. Only CDR3 DNA is held: 42 bases, read in frame from base 1. At the junction V is shortened by 4 bases and J by 6 bases, with 14 bases in between. CDR1 is given as SGHTA and CDR2 as FQGTGA, both from the germline V gene. Genomic DNA was extracted from sorted cells for sequencing of the TCRbeta CDR3 region. TCRbeta CDR3 regions were sequenced using the immunoSEQ Assay. TCRdb provides this immuneACCESS table in a form limited to in-frame rearrangements. Some clones are lacking; in checked studies, under half of them reflect an unresolved V gene, and why the rest are absent is not known. A total of 40,000 or so clones appear in this sample, about nine tenths of them only once. The leading ten clones occupy 10% to 15% of the sample. The trial excluded patients who had a history of autoimmune disease or were on systemic immunosuppression. In every dose cohort, peripheral blood was drawn for TCR sequencing at baseline, cycle 4 day 1, and cycle 7 day 1. The samples were drawn from a first-in-human, open-label, multicenter phase I dose-escalation trial of ivuxolimab. Adults with locally advanced or metastatic melanoma, renal cell, hepatocellular, or head and neck squamous cell carcinoma were enrolled in the trial. Before TCR sequencing, CD4+ T cells and CD8+ T cells were sorted from peripheral blood as separate populations.

The TCR originated in an adult with an advanced solid tumor such as melanoma, head and neck, liver or kidney cancer. The rearrangement joined TRBV7-3 to TRBJ2-3; perhaps TRBD1 is the D gene, with 6 bases matching. This material consisted of CD4+ or CD8+ T cells sorted from blood, taken in a trial of the OX40 agonist ivuxolimab. CDR3 reads: CASSSTGQGDTQYF. Here is the DNA: TGTGCCAGCAGCTCAACGGGACAAGGGGATACGCAGTATTTT.